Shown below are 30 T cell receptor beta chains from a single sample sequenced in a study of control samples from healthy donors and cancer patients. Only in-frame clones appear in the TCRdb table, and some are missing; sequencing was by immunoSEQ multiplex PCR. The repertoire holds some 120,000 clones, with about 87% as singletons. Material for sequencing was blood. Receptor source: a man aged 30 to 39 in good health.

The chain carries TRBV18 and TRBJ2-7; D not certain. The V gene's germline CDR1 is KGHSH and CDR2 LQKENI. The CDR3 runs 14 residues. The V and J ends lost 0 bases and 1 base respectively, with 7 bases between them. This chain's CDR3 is CASSPPAQSYEQYF. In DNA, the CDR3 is TGTGCCAGCTCACCACCCGCACAGTCCTACGAGCAGTACTTC. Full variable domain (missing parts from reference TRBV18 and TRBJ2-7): NAGVMQNPRHLVRRRGQEARLRCSPMKGHSHVYWYRQLPEEGLKFMVYLQKENIIDESGMPKERFSAEFPKEGPSILRIQQVVRGDSAAYFCASSPPAQSYEQYFGPGTRLTVT.

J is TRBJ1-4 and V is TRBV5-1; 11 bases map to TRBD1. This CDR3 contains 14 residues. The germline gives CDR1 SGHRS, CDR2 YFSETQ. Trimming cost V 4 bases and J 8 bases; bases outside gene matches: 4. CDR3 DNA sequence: TGCGCCAGCAGCCCGGGACAGGGGGAGGAAAAACTGTTTTTT. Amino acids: CASSPGQGEEKLFF.

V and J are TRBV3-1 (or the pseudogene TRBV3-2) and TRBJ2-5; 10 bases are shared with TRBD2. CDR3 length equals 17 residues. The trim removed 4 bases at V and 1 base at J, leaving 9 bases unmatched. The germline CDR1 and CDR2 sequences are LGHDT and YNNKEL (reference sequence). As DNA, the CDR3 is TGTGCCAGCAGCCGACCACGGGTAGCGGGGGGCCAAGAGACCCAGTACTTC. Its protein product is CASSRPRVAGGQETQYF.

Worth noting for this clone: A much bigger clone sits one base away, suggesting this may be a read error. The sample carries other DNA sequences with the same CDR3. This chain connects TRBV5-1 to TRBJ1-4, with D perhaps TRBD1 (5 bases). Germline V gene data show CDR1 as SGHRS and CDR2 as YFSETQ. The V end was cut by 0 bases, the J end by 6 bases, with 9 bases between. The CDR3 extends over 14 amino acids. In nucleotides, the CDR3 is TGCGCCAGCAGCTTGGCGGGGGGAGATGAAAAACTGTTTTTT. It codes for CASSLAGGDEKLFF.

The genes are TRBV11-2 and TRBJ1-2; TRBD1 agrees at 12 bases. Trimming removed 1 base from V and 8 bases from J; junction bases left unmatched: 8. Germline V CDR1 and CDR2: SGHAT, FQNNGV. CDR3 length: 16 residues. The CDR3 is CASSLGPGQGARGYTF. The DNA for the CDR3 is TGTGCCAGCAGCTTAGGGCCGGGACAGGGGGCGCGGGGCTACACCTTC.

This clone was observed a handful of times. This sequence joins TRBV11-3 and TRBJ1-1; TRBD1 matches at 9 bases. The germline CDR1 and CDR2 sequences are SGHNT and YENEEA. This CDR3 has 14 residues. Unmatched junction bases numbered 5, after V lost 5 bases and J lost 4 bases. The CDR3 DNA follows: TGTGCCAGCAGCATCTCGACAGGGGGCACTGAAGCTTTCTTT. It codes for CASSISTGGTEAFF.

CDR3 DNA: TGCGCCAGCAGCTTGGGCAGCCAAGCCTCCTACGAGCAGTACTTC. It is translated as CASSLGSQASYEQYF. The chain employs TRBV5-1 and TRBJ2-7, with D uncertain. The germline CDR1 and CDR2 sequences are SGHRS and YFSETQ. This CDR3 is 15 amino acids long. The ends were cut back, 0 bases at V and 0 bases at J, with 10 bases in the middle. Looking up the rest from reference TRBV5-1 and TRBJ2-7 gives the full variable domain: KAGVTQTPRYLIKTRGQQVTLSCSPISGHRSVSWYQQTPGQGLQFLFEYFSETQRNKGNFPGRFSGRQFSNSRSEMNVSTLELGDSALYLCASSLGSQASYEQYFGPGTRLTVT.

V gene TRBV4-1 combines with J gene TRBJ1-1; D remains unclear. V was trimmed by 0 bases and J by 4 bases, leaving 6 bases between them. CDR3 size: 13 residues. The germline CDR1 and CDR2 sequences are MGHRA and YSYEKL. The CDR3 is CASSQDQGTEAFF. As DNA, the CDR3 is TGCGCCAGCAGCCAAGATCAAGGCACTGAAGCTTTCTTT.

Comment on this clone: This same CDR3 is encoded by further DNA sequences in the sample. The CDR3: CASSQVDRNTEAFF. The DNA of the CDR3 is TGTGCCAGCAGCCAAGTGGACAGGAACACTGAAGCTTTCTTT. The chain links TRBV3-1 (or the pseudogene TRBV3-2) to TRBJ1-1, with D perhaps TRBD1 (6 bases). Germline values: CDR1 LGHDT, CDR2 YNNKEL (reference sequence). The V and J ends lost 1 base and 1 base respectively, with 7 bases between them. The CDR3 is 14 residues long.

The CDR3 sequence is CASSPRRSSRDGYTF. For the CDR3, the DNA is TGTGCCAGCTCACCACGTCGATCGAGCAGGGATGGCTACACCTTC. The V gene is TRBV18, the J gene TRBJ1-2; TRBD1 might be the D (5 bases). The ends were cut back, 1 base at V and 6 bases at J, with 15 bases in the middle. Germline V gene data show CDR1 as KGHSH and CDR2 as LQKENI. The CDR3 consists of 15 residues.

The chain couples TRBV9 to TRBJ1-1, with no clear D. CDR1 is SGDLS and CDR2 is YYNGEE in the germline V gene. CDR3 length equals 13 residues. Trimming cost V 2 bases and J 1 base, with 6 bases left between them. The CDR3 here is CASSVLQNTEAFF. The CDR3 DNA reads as TGTGCCAGCAGCGTTTTACAGAACACTGAAGCTTTCTTT.

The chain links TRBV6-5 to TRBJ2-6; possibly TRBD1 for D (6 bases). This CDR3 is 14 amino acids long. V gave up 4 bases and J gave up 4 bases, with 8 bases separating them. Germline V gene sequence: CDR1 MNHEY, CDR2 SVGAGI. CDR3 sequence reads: CASSWGRGANVLTF. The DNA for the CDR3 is TGTGCCAGCAGTTGGGGGCGCGGGGCCAACGTCCTGACTTTC.

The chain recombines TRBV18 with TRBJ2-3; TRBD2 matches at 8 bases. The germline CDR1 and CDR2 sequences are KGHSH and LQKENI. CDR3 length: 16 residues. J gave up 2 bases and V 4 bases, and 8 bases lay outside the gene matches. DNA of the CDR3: TGTGCCAGCTCACAGAATGCGGGGGGACTCACAGATACGCAGTATTTT. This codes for CASSQNAGGLTDTQYF.

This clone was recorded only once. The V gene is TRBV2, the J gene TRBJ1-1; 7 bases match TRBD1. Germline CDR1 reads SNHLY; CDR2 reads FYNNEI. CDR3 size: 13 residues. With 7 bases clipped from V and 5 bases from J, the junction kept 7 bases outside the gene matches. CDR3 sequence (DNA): TGTGCCAGCAATACAGGGGAGGAAACTGAAGCTTTCTTT. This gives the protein CASNTGEETEAFF.

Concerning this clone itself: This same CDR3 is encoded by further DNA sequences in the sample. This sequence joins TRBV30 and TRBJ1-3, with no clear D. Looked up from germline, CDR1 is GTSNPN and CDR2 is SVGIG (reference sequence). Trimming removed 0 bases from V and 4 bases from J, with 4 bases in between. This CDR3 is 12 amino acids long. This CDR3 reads CAWSVTGNTIYF. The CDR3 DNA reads TGTGCCTGGAGTGTGACCGGAAACACCATATATTTT.

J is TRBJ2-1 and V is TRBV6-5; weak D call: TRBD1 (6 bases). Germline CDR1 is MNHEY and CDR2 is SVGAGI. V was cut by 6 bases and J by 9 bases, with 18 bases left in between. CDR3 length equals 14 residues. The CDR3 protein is CASSNRAHRGEQFF. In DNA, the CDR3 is TGTGCCAGCAGCAACAGGGCACACCGGGGTGAGCAGTTCTTC.

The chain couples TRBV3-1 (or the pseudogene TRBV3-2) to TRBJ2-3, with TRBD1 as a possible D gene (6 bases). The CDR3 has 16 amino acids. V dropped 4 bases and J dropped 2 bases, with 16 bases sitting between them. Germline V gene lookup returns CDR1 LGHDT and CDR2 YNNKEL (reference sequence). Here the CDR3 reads CASSPIVGAYTDTQYF. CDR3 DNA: TGTGCCAGCAGCCCCATTGTGGGGGCTTACACAGATACGCAGTATTTT.

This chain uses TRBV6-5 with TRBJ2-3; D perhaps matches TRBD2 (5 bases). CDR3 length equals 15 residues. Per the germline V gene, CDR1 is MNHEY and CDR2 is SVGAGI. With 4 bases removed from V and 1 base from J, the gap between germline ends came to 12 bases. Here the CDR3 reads CASSFRGYGTDTQYF. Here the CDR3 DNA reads TGTGCCAGCAGTTTCCGGGGTTACGGCACAGATACGCAGTATTTT.

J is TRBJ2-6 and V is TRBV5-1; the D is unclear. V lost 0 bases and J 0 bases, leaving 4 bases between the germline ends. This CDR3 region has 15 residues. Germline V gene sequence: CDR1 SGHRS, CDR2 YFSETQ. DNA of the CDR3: TGCGCCAGCAGCTTGGGTCCCTCTGGGGCCAACGTCCTGACTTTC. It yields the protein CASSLGPSGANVLTF.

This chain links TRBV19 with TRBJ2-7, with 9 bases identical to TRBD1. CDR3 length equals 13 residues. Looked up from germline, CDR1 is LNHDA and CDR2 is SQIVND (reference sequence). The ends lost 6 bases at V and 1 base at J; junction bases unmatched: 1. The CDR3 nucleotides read TGTGCCAGTAGAGGACAGGGGTCCTACGAGCAGTACGTC. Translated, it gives CASRGQGSYEQYV.

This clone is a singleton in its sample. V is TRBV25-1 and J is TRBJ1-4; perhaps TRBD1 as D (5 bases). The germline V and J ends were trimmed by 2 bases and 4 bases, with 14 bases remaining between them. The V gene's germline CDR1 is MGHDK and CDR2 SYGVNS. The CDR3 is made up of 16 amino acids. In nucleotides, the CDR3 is TGTGCCAGCAGTGAACTCTACCAGGGAGGTAATGAAAAACTGTTTTTT. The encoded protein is CASSELYQGGNEKLFF.

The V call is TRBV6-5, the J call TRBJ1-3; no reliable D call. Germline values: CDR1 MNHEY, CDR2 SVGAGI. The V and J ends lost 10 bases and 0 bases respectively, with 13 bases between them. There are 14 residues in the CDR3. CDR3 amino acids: CATTPLVSGNTIYF. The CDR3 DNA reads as TGTGCCACCACCCCGTTGGTCTCTGGAAACACCATATATTTT.

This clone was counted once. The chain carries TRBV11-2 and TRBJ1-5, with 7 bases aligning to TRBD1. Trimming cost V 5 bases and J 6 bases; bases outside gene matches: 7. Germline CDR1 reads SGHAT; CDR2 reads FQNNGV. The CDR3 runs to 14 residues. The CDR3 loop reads CASSTGGGSQPQHF. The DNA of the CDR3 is TGTGCCAGCAGCACCGGAGGGGGCTCTCAGCCCCAGCATTTT.

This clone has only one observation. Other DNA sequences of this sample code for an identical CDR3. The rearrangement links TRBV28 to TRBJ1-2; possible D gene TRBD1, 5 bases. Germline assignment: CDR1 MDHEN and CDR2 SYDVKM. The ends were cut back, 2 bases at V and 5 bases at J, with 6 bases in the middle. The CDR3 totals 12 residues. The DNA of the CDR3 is TGTGCCAGCAGTTTAGGGGGTTATGGCTACACCTTC. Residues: CASSLGGYGYTF.

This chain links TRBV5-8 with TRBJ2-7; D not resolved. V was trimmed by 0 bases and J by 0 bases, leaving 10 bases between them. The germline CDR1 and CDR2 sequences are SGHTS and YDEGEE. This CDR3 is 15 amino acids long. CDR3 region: CASSLAVISSYEQYF. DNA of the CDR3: TGTGCCAGCAGCTTGGCGGTCATCAGCTCCTACGAGCAGTACTTC.

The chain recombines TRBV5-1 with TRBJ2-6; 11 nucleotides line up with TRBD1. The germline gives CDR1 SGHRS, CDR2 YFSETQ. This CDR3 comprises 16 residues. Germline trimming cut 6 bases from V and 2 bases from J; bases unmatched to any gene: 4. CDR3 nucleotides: TGCGCCAGCAACCCGGGACAGGGGGCTGGGGCCAACGTCCTGACTTTC. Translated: CASNPGQGAGANVLTF.

The CDR3 sequence: CASSLGGHHTDTQYF. The CDR3 coding sequence is TGTGCCAGCAGCTTAGGGGGACACCACACAGATACGCAGTATTTT. The gene calls are TRBV7-8 and TRBJ2-3; weak D call: TRBD1 (6 bases). V lost 1 base to trimming and J lost 2 bases, with 10 bases between them. The CDR3 consists of 15 residues. From germline, CDR1 is SGHVS and CDR2 FQNEAQ.

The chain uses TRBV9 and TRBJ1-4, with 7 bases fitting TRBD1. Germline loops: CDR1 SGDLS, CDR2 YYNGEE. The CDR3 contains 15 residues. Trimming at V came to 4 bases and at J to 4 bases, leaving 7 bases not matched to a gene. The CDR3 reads CASSPQGQRNEKLFF. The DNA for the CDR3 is TGTGCCAGCAGCCCCCAGGGACAGCGTAATGAAAAACTGTTTTTT. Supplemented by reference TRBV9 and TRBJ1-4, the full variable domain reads DSGVTQTPKHLITATGQRVTLRCSPRSGDLSVYWYQQSLDQGLQFLIQYYNGEERAKGNILERFSAQQFPDLHSELNLSSLELGDSALYFCASSPQGQRNEKLFFGSGTQLSVL.

CDR3 sequence: CASSFGMDTEAFF. The CDR3 DNA sequence: TGTGCCAGCAGCTTTGGGATGGACACTGAAGCTTTCTTT. The V gene is TRBV7-9, the J gene TRBJ1-1; unclear D gene. Trimming shortened V by 3 bases and J by 3 bases, and 8 bases separated the two germline ends. This CDR3 spans 13 amino acids. Germline CDR1 is SEHNR and CDR2 is FQNEAQ (reference sequence). Supplemented by reference TRBV7-9 and TRBJ1-1, the full variable domain reads DTGVSQNPRHKITKRGQNVTFRCDPISEHNRLYWYRQTLGQGPEFLTYFQNEAQLEKSRLLSDRFSAERPKGSFSTLEIQRTEQGDSAMYLCASSFGMDTEAFFGQGTRLTVV.

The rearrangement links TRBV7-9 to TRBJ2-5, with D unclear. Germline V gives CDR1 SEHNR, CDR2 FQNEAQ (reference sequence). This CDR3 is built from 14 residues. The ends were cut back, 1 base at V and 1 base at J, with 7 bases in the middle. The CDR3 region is CASSLEGIQETQYF. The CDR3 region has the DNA TGTGCCAGCAGCTTAGAAGGGATCCAAGAGACCCAGTACTTC.